The 29 T cell receptor beta chains listed next were all sequenced from one sample in a study of cytomegalovirus exposure and HLA in healthy donors. PCR amplification relied on 60 Vbeta primers (plus 13 Jbeta primers). Some clones are missing from TCRdb's copy, which holds only in-frame ones; the method was immunoSEQ multiplex PCR. The sample has fewer than 150,000 clones; about 70% are singletons. The sequenced sample was PBMCs. The receptors shown here come from a woman aged 40 to 50 in good health and CMV-seronegative.

This clone was detected a few times. V gene TRBV10-3 combines with J gene TRBJ2-5; 9 bases line up with TRBD1. The DNA matches TRBJ2-7 better at its end, which makes the J call doubtful. The CDR3 is made up of 14 amino acids. CDR1 and CDR2 (germline): ENHRY, SYGVKD. As DNA, the CDR3 is TGTGCCATCAGTGGCGCGGGACAGGGTCTCGAGCAGTACTTC. It is translated as CAISGAGQGLEQYF.

The chain links TRBV27 to TRBJ2-1; the D gene is possibly TRBD2 (7 bases). V lost 2 bases and J lost 4, with 21 bases in between. The germline V gene has CDR1 MNHEY and CDR2 SMNVEV (reference sequence). This CDR3 comprises 18 residues. CDR3 DNA: TGTGCCAGCAGTTTACCGGGGGGCGGACGTGGCAGTTACAATGAGCAGTTCTTC. This gives the protein CASSLPGGGRGSYNEQFF.

The chain links TRBV2 to TRBJ2-3; tentative D call: TRBD1 (6 bases). CDR1 is SNHLY, CDR2 FYNNEI, per germline. CDR3 length: 14 residues. The V gene lost 1 base and the J gene lost 6 bases, with 11 bases spanning the gap. CDR3 coding DNA: TGTGCCAGCAGTGAAGGTTCAGGGGAGGATACGCAGTATTTT. This codes for CASSEGSGEDTQYF.

V usage is TRBV28 and J usage is TRBJ1-3, with D possibly matching TRBD1 (5 bases). The CDR3 contains 14 residues. CDR1 is MDHEN, CDR2 SYDVKM, per germline. The ends were cut back, 6 bases at V and 0 bases at J, with 9 bases in the middle. The CDR3 region is CASSRDSSGNTIYF. CDR3 bases: TGTGCCAGCAGCCGAGACAGCTCTGGAAACACCATATATTTT. Full variable domain (outside the CDR3, taken from reference TRBV28 and TRBJ1-3): DVKVTQSSRYLVKRTGEKVFLECVQDMDHENMFWYRQDPGLGLRLIYFSYDVKMKEKGDIPEGYSVSREKKERFSLILESASTNQTSMYLCASSRDSSGNTIYFGEGSWLTVV.

Remarks on this clone: Other DNA sequences within the sample encode an identical CDR3. V and J are TRBV6-5 and TRBJ1-1; D unresolved. Trimming took off 6 bases at V and 3 bases at J, with 11 bases between the two ends. Germline V lookup: CDR1 MNHEY, CDR2 SVGAGI. CDR3 length: 13 amino acids. The CDR3 protein is CASSVVRDTEAFF. The CDR3 DNA follows: TGTGCCAGCAGCGTCGTCCGGGACACTGAAGCTTTCTTT.

This clone was seen once. J is TRBJ1-3 and V is TRBV5-4; D remains unclear. The CDR3 extends over 14 amino acids. V lost 4 bases and J lost 0, with 8 bases in between. Germline lookup yields CDR1 SGHNT and CDR2 YYREEE (reference sequence). CDR3 residues: CASSLDNSGNTIYF. The DNA for the CDR3 is TGTGCCAGCAGCCTCGACAACTCTGGAAACACCATATATTTT.

The chain is built from TRBV28 and TRBJ2-7; possibly TRBD2 for D (6 bases). CDR1 is MDHEN, CDR2 SYDVKM, per germline. The CDR3 contains 14 residues. V lost 6 bases, J lost 5 bases, and 17 bases lay in between. CDR3 protein: CASRHPGTSDEQYF. In nucleotides, the CDR3 is TGTGCCAGCAGACACCCCGGGACTTCAGACGAGCAGTACTTC. Full variable domain (missing parts from reference TRBV28 and TRBJ2-7): DVKVTQSSRYLVKRTGEKVFLECVQDMDHENMFWYRQDPGLGLRLIYFSYDVKMKEKGDIPEGYSVSREKKERFSLILESASTNQTSMYLCASRHPGTSDEQYFGPGTRLTVT.

The chain has TRBV5-6 and TRBJ1-2, with D uncertain. The CDR3 consists of 14 residues. Germline V lookup: CDR1 SGHDT, CDR2 YYEEEE. Trimming stripped 2 bases from V and 1 base from J, with 9 bases between. CDR3 amino acids: CASSLDSLNYGYTF. The CDR3, as DNA: TGTGCCAGCAGCTTAGACTCTCTTAACTATGGCTACACCTTC.

This chain links TRBV11-2 with TRBJ2-1, with no clear D. V shed 0 bases and J shed 9 bases, with 9 bases lying between them. Germline-derived CDR1 and CDR2 are SGHAT and FQNNGV. The CDR3 loop spans 13 amino acids. CDR3 region: CASSLDLPSEQFF. The CDR3 nucleotides read TGTGCCAGCAGCTTAGATCTTCCCAGTGAGCAGTTCTTC.

The CDR3: CASRPLTGGQVNEQFF. The CDR3, as DNA: TGTGCCAGCAGACCCCTGACAGGCGGACAAGTCAATGAGCAGTTCTTC. The chain links TRBV27 to TRBJ2-1; maybe TRBD1 (6 bases). V lost 6 bases, J lost 6 bases, and 21 bases lay in between. The CDR3 consists of 16 residues. CDR1 is MNHEY, CDR2 SMNVEV, per germline (reference sequence).

The V gene is TRBV9, the J gene TRBJ2-5; TRBD2 matches at 10 bases. Trimming cost V 2 bases and J 5 bases; bases outside gene matches: 6. CDR1 is SGDLS and CDR2 is YYNGEE in the germline V gene. The CDR3 loop spans 15 amino acids. The CDR3 is CASSVSSGGRETQYF. CDR3 DNA: TGTGCCAGCAGCGTTTCTAGCGGGGGTCGGGAGACCCAGTACTTC.

The chain recombines TRBV7-8 with TRBJ2-5; TRBD1 aligns across 7 bases. V trimming: 5 bases; J trimming: 2 bases; junction bases outside the gene matches: 5. Germline V lookup: CDR1 SGHVS, CDR2 FQNEAQ. The CDR3 loop spans 14 amino acids. The DNA for the CDR3 is TGTGCCAGCAGCCCAGGGACAGCACAAGAGACCCAGTACTTC. Translation: CASSPGTAQETQYF.

This rearrangement joins TRBV28 to TRBJ1-1, with D uncertain. The CDR3 sequence is 17 residues long. V gave up 5 bases and J gave up 4 bases, with 23 bases separating them. Germline values: CDR1 MDHEN, CDR2 SYDVKM. CDR3 loop: CASSISPTTKASTEAFF. The CDR3 coding sequence is TGTGCCAGCAGTATATCCCCCACGACAAAGGCCTCCACTGAAGCTTTCTTT.

This chain connects TRBV7-9 to TRBJ1-1; TRBD1 aligns across 10 bases. The V and J ends lost 4 bases and 5 bases, in that order; junction bases with no gene match: 7. CDR1 and CDR2 (germline): SEHNR, FQNEAQ (reference sequence). The CDR3 runs to 15 residues. CDR3 coding DNA: TGTGCCAGCAGCTATACCGGGACAGGGGTAACTGAAGCTTTCTTT. Amino acid sequence: CASSYTGTGVTEAFF. The complete variable domain, with remaining parts taken from reference TRBV7-9 and TRBJ1-1, reads DTGVSQNPRHKITKRGQNVTFRCDPISEHNRLYWYRQTLGQGPEFLTYFQNEAQLEKSRLLSDRFSAERPKGSFSTLEIQRTEQGDSAMYLCASSYTGTGVTEAFFGQGTRLTVV.

This chain links TRBV2 with TRBJ2-5; 9 positions match TRBD2. The DNA end is more similar to TRBJ2-7, so the J call may be wrong. The CDR3 totals 16 residues. CDR1 and CDR2 (germline): SNHLY, FYNNEI. This chain's CDR3 is CASSAGASGKTYEQYF. CDR3 DNA sequence: TGTGCCAGCAGTGCAGGAGCTAGCGGGAAGACCTACGAGCAGTACTTC.

The chain is built from TRBV6-6 and TRBJ2-7; no firm D call. The CDR3 runs 12 residues. V lost 5 bases to trimming and J lost 7 bases, with 12 bases between them. CDR1 and CDR2 from the germline V gene are MNHNY and SVGAGI (reference sequence). The CDR3: CASSPPLYEQYF. For the CDR3, the DNA is TGTGCCAGCAGTCCCCCTCTTTATGAGCAGTACTTC.

The chain uses TRBV20-1 and TRBJ1-2, with D uncertain. The CDR3 is made up of 11 amino acids. In germline, CDR1 is DFQATT, CDR2 SNEGSKA (reference sequence). The V gene lost 5 bases and the J gene lost 8 bases, with 12 bases spanning the gap. The CDR3 sequence is CSAPTAGGYTF. DNA of the CDR3: TGCAGTGCTCCCACCGCAGGAGGCTACACCTTC.

The genes are TRBV19 and TRBJ2-5; TRBD2 might be the D (7 bases). This CDR3 is built from 15 residues. Germline assignment: CDR1 LNHDA and CDR2 SQIVND (reference sequence). V lost 6 bases, J lost 5 bases, and 19 bases lay in between. The DNA for the CDR3 is TGTGCCAGTAGGGGGAGGTGGGGGGGCGGTGAGACCCAGTACTTC. Translating it yields CASRGRWGGGETQYF.

This sequence joins TRBV10-3 and TRBJ2-5; TRBD1 aligns across 9 bases. The V segment lost 10 bases and the J segment 4 bases; nucleotides outside the gene matches: 16. The germline V gene has CDR1 ENHRY and CDR2 SYGVKD. This CDR3 region has 16 residues. CDR3 DNA sequence: TGTGCCAGCAGCGACGTGACAGGGGGTTTTAGAGAGACCCAGTACTTC. It encodes CASSDVTGGFRETQYF.

The chain has TRBV5-6 and TRBJ2-5; possible D gene TRBD2, 7 bases. This CDR3 is built from 17 residues. Germline V gene sequence: CDR1 SGHDT, CDR2 YYEEEE. Trimming removed 7 bases from V and 1 base from J, with 23 bases in between. The CDR3 loop reads CASGGAGSTTPQETQYF. In DNA, the CDR3 is TGTGCCAGCGGGGGGGCAGGGTCTACTACCCCCCAAGAGACCCAGTACTTC. The variable domain in full, completed from reference TRBV5-6 and TRBJ2-5, reads DAGVTQSPTHLIKTRGQQVTLRCSPKSGHDTVSWYQQALGQGPQFIFQYYEEEERQRGNFPDRFSGHQFPNYSSELNVNALLLGDSALYLCASGGAGSTTPQETQYFGPGTRLLVL.

The chain uses TRBV7-9 and TRBJ1-6; perhaps TRBD1 as D (5 bases). The CDR3 is made up of 12 amino acids. Trimming took off 11 bases at V and 5 bases at J, with 10 bases between the two ends. The germline V gene has CDR1 SEHNR and CDR2 FQNEAQ (reference sequence). This CDR3 reads CASGLNNSPLHF. Written as DNA, the CDR3 is TGTGCCTCGGGACTTAATAATTCACCCCTCCACTTT.

The chain combines TRBV4-2 with TRBJ1-5; maybe TRBD1 (5 bases). The V end lost 3 bases, the J end lost 3 bases, and 15 bases lay between the germline ends. The CDR3 spans 16 residues. CDR1 is LGHNA, CDR2 YNFKEQ, per germline. CDR3 in amino acids: CASSHVLGTHNQPQHF. The CDR3 DNA follows: TGTGCCAGCAGCCACGTCCTTGGGACTCACAATCAGCCCCAGCATTTT.

This chain links TRBV5-4 with TRBJ2-1, with 13 bases fitting TRBD2. Germline V lookup: CDR1 SGHNT, CDR2 YYREEE (reference sequence). CDR3 length equals 15 residues. V gave up 2 bases and J gave up 5 bases; unmatched junction bases: 1. The CDR3 reads CASSFGTSGNNEQFF. The DNA of the CDR3 is TGTGCCAGCAGCTTCGGGACTAGCGGGAACAATGAGCAGTTCTTC. Full variable domain (outside the CDR3, taken from reference TRBV5-4 and TRBJ2-1): ETGVTQSPTHLIKTRGQQVTLRCSSQSGHNTVSWYQQALGQGPQFIFQYYREEENGRGNFPPRFSGLQFPNYSSELNVNALELDDSALYLCASSFGTSGNNEQFFGPGTRLTVL.

The chain has TRBV6-6 and TRBJ2-1, with a tentative D call TRBD1 (5 bases). Trimming removed 2 bases at V and 7 bases at J, with 15 bases between. CDR1 is MNHNY and CDR2 is SVGAGI in the germline V gene (reference sequence). CDR3 length: 15 amino acids. CDR3 nucleotides: TGTGCCAGCAGTTACCCGTCAGGGTTTGGGAATGAGCAGTTCTTC. Its translation: CASSYPSGFGNEQFF.

In its sample, this clone was seen a few times. The chain has TRBV18 and TRBJ1-3; tentative D call: TRBD1 (6 bases). CDR3 length: 18 amino acids. CDR1 is KGHSH and CDR2 is LQKENI in the germline V gene. V was pared by 5 bases and J by 2 bases, with 22 bases between. CDR3 sequence reads: CASSFFSAGQNTGNTIYF. CDR3 coding DNA: TGTGCCAGCTCATTCTTTTCTGCTGGACAGAATACTGGAAACACCATATATTTT.

The chain recombines TRBV6-5 with TRBJ2-1; TRBD1 matches at 9 bases. The V gene end was trimmed by 7 bases and the J gene end by 1 base; junction bases not matched to a gene: 5. The CDR3 covers 15 residues. Germline loops: CDR1 MNHEY, CDR2 SVGAGI. CDR3 region: CASTQGQGSYNEQFF. The CDR3 DNA reads as TGTGCCAGCACTCAGGGACAGGGTTCCTACAATGAGCAGTTCTTC.

CDR3 amino acids: CATSRDWGSNYGYTF. The CDR3 DNA follows: TGTGCCACCAGCAGAGATTGGGGCAGCAACTATGGCTACACCTTC. The rearrangement joins TRBV15 to TRBJ1-2; TRBD1 might be the D (5 bases). CDR1 is LNHNV, CDR2 YYDKDF, per germline (reference sequence). The CDR3 has 15 amino acids. Trimming removed 0 bases from V and 2 bases from J, with 10 bases in between. Using reference TRBV15 and TRBJ1-2 for the parts outside the CDR3, the full variable domain is DAMVIQNPRYQVTQFGKPVTLSCSQTLNHNVMYWYQQKSSQAPKLLFHYYDKDFNNEADTPDNFQSRRPNTSFCFLDIRSPGLGDTAMYLCATSRDWGSNYGYTFGSGTRLTVV.

The CDR3 protein is CASSSQGTTDTQYF. The CDR3, as DNA: TGTGCCAGCAGCTCCCAAGGGACAACAGATACGCAGTATTTT. The chain employs TRBV5-4 and TRBJ2-3; D may be TRBD1 (6 bases). Germline V gene sequence: CDR1 SGHNT, CDR2 YYREEE (reference sequence). The V gene lost 3 bases and the J gene lost 3 bases, with 11 bases spanning the gap. The CDR3 runs 14 residues.

This chain uses TRBV2 with TRBJ2-4; 9 nucleotides match TRBD2. The germline gives CDR1 SNHLY, CDR2 FYNNEI. J gave up 0 bases and V 2 bases, and 11 bases lay outside the gene matches. The CDR3 runs 19 residues. CDR3: CASSEYGGGAVLAKNIQYF. Written as DNA, the CDR3 is TGTGCCAGCAGTGAATATGGCGGGGGGGCAGTCCTAGCCAAAAACATTCAGTACTTC. The full variable domain, with the rest looked up from reference TRBV2 and TRBJ2-4, is EPEVTQTPSHQVTQMGQEVILRCVPISNHLYFYWYRQILGQKVEFLVSFYNNEISEKSEIFDDQFSVERPDGSNFTLKIRSTKLEDSAMYFCASSEYGGGAVLAKNIQYFGAGTRLSVL.